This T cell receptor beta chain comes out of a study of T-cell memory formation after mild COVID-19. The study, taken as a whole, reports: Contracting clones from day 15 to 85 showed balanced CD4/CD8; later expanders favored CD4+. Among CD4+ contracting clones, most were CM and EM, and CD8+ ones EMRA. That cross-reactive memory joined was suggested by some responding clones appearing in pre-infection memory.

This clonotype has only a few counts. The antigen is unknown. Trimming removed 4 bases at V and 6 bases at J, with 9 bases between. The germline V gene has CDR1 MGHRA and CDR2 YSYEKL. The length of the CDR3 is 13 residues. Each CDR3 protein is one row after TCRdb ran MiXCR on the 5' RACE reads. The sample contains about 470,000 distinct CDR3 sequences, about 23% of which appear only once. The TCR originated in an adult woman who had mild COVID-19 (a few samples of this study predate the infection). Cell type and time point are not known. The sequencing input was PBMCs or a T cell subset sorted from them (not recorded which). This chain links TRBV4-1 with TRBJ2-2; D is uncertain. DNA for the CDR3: TGCGCCAGCAGCCTCAGTTGGTCCGGGGAGCTGTTTTTT. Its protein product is CASSLSWSGELFF.